These 3 T cell receptor beta chains share one sample of origin, sequenced in a study of blood T cell repertoires in COVID-19 (dated by TCRdb to the early 2020s). The library was produced with the immunoSEQ multiplex PCR assay. The table was pulled from immuneACCESS by TCRdb, which kept in-frame rearrangements only. Such tables lose some clones; where checked, under half of the loss comes from unresolved V genes, and the rest has no known cause. In this sample the table shows approximately 200,000 clones, about nine tenths of which occur a single time. The biggest ten clones account for around 2.3% of the sample. The sequenced sample consisted of PBMCs or T cells enriched from blood (not recorded which). These receptor sequences come from a woman aged 30 to 39 who had recovered from COVID-19.

This clone has a single count. The chain employs TRBV28 and TRBJ2-2; the match to TRBD2 covers 8 bases. Germline V gene sequence: CDR1 MDHEN, CDR2 SYDVKM. The CDR3 has 16 residues. V lost 1 base, J lost 2 bases, and 3 bases stayed unmatched. The CDR3 DNA reads TGTGCCAGCAGTTTATTTACTAGCGGCAACACCGGGGAGCTGTTTTTT. As protein: CASSLFTSGNTGELFF.

The chain uses TRBV5-1 and TRBJ1-1; tentatively, D is TRBD1 (5 bases). Trimming cost V 4 bases and J 4 bases, with 14 bases left between them. Germline V lookup: CDR1 SGHRS, CDR2 YFSETQ. CDR3 length: 14 amino acids. CDR3 nucleotides: TGCGCCAGCAGCCCCCCGGGAGGGGCCACTGAAGCTTTCTTT. Residues: CASSPPGGATEAFF.

The J gene is TRBJ2-7, the V gene TRBV11-3; no clear D gene. V lost 1 base, J lost 1 base, and 5 bases lay in between. Looked up from germline, CDR1 is SGHNT and CDR2 is YENEEA. The length of the CDR3 is 13 residues. CDR3 residues: CASSLGASYEQYF. The CDR3, as DNA: TGTGCCAGCAGCTTAGGCGCGTCCTACGAGCAGTACTTC.